This T cell receptor (beta chain) was captured in a study of T cell responses to AZD1222 COVID-19 vaccine. Study-level results: Across the whole spike, CD4 TCRs peaked at regions 160-218 and 743-854. Spike-specific TCR breadth and depth were elevated following two AZD1222 doses. Donors in the cohort were predominantly white British and more often female, and clonal diversity was possibly underestimated.

In the case of this clone: Its cognate antigen is unknown.

The CDR3 length is 16 residues. From germline, CDR1 is MNHEY and CDR2 SVGAGI. Trimming shortened V by 2 bases and J by 3 bases, and 16 bases separated the two germline ends. Only in-frame clones appear in the TCRdb table, and some are missing; sequencing was by immunoSEQ multiplex PCR. The sample contains about 47,000 clones, 80% of which appear only once. The V and J genes are TRBV6-5 and TRBJ1-1; possibly TRBD1 for D (6 bases). Here the sequenced sample was peripheral blood, taken 28 days after the second dose of the MenACWY control vaccine. The clonotype comes from an adult who received the MenACWY meningococcal vaccine as a control. The chain's CDR3 is CASSYPNRAVDTEAFF. Written as DNA, the CDR3 is TGTGCCAGCAGTTACCCTAACAGGGCCGTGGACACTGAAGCTTTCTTT.